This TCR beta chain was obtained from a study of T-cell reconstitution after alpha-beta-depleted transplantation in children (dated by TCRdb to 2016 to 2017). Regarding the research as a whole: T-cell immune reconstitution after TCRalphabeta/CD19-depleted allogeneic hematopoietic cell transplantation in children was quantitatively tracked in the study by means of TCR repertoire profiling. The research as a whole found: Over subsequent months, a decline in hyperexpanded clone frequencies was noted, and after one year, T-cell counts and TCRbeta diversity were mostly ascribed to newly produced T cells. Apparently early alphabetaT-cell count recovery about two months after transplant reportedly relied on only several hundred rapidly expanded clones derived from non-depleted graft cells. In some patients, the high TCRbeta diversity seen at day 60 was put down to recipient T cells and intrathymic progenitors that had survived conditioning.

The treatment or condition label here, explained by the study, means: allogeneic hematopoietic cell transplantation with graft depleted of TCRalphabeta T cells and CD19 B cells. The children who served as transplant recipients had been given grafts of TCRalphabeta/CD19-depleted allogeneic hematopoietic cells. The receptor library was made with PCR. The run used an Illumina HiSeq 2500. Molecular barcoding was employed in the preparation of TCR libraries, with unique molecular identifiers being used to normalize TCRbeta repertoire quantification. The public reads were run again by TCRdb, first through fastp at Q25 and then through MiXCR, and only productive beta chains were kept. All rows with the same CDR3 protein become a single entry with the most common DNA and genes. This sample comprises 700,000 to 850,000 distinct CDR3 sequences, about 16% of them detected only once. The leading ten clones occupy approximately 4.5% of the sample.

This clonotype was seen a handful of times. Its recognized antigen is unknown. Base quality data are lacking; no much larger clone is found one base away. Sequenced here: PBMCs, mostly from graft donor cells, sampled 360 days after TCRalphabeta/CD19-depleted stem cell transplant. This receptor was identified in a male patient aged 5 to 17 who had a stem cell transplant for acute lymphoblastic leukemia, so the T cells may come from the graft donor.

The DNA sequence reads TGTGCCAGCAGCCAAGATCTTCCTAGCGGAAGCACAGATACGCAGTATTTT. This gives the protein CASSQDLPSGSTDTQYF. The rearranged chain carries TRBV3-1 and TRBJ2-3; 7 bases in the middle match TRBD2. The CDR3 spans 17 residues, from the cysteine through the phenylalanine. Only the CDR3 region is kept as DNA, spanning 51 bases read in frame from base 1. V is pruned by 0 bases and J by 0 bases, leaving 6 bases of the junction without a gene match. Reading the germline V gene (reference sequence) gives CDR1 LGHDT and CDR2 YNNKEL.